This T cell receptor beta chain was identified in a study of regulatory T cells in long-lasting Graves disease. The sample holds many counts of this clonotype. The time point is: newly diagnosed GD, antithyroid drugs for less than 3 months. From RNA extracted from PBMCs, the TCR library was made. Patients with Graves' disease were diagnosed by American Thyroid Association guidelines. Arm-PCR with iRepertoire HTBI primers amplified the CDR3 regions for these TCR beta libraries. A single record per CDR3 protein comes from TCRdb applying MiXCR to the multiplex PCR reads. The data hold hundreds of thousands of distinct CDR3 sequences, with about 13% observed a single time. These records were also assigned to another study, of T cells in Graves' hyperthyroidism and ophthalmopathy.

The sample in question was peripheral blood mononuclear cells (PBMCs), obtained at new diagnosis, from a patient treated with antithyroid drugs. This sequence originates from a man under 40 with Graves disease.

For the CDR3, the DNA is TGTGCCAGCACTCGGGACCGTCTTCCCAATGAAAAACTGTTTTTT. Protein sequence: CASTRDRLPNEKLFF. The chain recombines TRBV6-4 with TRBJ1-4; possibly TRBD1 for D (5 bases). This CDR3 spans 15 amino acids. Per germline, CDR1 MRHNA and CDR2 SNTAGT. V dropped 7 bases and J dropped 5 bases, with 17 bases sitting between them.